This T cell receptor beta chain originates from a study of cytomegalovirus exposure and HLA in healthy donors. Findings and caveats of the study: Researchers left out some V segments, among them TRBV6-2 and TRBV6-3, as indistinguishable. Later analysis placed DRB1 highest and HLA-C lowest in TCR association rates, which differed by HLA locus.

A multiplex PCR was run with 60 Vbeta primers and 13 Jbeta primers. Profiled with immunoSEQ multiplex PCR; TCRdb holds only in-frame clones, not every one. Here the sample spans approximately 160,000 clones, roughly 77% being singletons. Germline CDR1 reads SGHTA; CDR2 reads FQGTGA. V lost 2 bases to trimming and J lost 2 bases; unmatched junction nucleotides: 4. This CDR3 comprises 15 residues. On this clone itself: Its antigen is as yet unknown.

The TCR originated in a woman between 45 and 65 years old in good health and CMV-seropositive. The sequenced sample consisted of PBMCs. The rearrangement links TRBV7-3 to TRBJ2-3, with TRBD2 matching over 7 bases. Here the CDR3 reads CASSLGLADTDTQYF. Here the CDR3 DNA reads TGTGCCAGCAGCTTAGGGCTAGCGGACACAGATACGCAGTATTTT.